This TCR beta chain was found in a study of neurological immune-mediated disorders. Study results and caveats: The greatest TCR clonal expansion appeared in HTLV-1-associated myelopathy and the smallest, falling below healthy controls, in multiple sclerosis. Clinical and MRI features did not associate with the cluster found in multiple sclerosis patients.

The team produced cDNA through 5'RACE using 10-nucleotide random UMIs. TCRdb re-analysed the 5' RACE reads in MiXCR, keeping a single row per CDR3 protein. The sample yields 71,000 or so distinct CDR3 sequences, just over 5% seen once. CDR3 size: 21 residues. Losses at the gene ends were 3 bases for V and 4 bases for J; bases not matched to a gene: 16. Germline CDR1 and CDR2: ENHRY and SYGVKD. This clonotype was counted at least ten times. Its target is not known. The sample was PBMCs. This chain uses TRBV10-3 with TRBJ2-3, with 16 bases fitting TRBD2. The TCR originated in a woman aged 25 to 39 with multiple sclerosis. CDR3 protein: CAISDLGQPGLAGGPADTQYF. The CDR3 nucleotides are TGTGCCATCAGTGACTTAGGACAGCCGGGACTAGCGGGAGGGCCGGCAGATACGCAGTATTTT.